One and the same sample provided the 5 T cell receptor beta chains below, sequenced in a study of T-cell reconstitution after alpha-beta-depleted transplantation in children. Unique molecular identifiers were used in preparing the TCRbeta library. TCRdb reprocessed the PCR reads via MiXCR and lists one record per CDR3 protein. The sample has about 120,000 distinct CDR3 sequences, around 10% seen once; the top ten hold over 8%. Sample: PBMCs from the stem cell graft donor, taken from the stem cell graft. The receptors come from a human donor who donated a stem cell graft to a child with acute lymphoblastic leukemia.

This clonotype was recorded many times. J is TRBJ1-5 and V is TRBV25-1; D uncertain. The length of the CDR3 is 15 residues. V shed 4 bases and J shed 6 bases, with 16 bases lying between them. CDR1 is MGHDK and CDR2 is SYGVNS in the germline V gene. CDR3 protein: CASSGEGKAFQPQHF. The CDR3 region has the DNA TGTGCCAGCAGTGGTGAGGGTAAAGCCTTTCAGCCCCAGCATTTT.

This clonotype was seen repeatedly, ten times or more. The rearrangement links TRBV12-3 or TRBV12-4 to TRBJ2-2; 10 bases fit TRBD1. The CDR3 has 16 amino acids. Trimming cost V 3 bases and J 3 bases; bases outside gene matches: 4. Here the CDR3 reads CASSFGGQGYTGELFF. In nucleotides, the CDR3 is TGTGCCAGCAGTTTCGGGGGACAGGGGTACACCGGGGAGCTGTTTTTT.

This clonotype was counted ten times or more. This rearrangement joins TRBV15 to TRBJ2-2; no firm D call. The germline V gene encodes CDR1 LNHNV and CDR2 YYDKDF (reference sequence). The CDR3 runs 16 residues. The V end was cut by 1 base, the J end by 0 bases, with 9 bases between. CDR3 protein: CATSRGDWPNTGELFF. The DNA of the CDR3 is TGTGCCACCAGCAGAGGCGATTGGCCGAACACCGGGGAGCTGTTTTTT.

This clonotype has at least ten counts. The chain carries TRBV20-1 and TRBJ1-1; no definite D call. This CDR3 is 16 amino acids long. Germline V gene data show CDR1 as DFQATT and CDR2 as SNEGSKA (reference sequence). V lost 0 bases and J 6 bases, leaving 20 bases between the germline ends. This CDR3 is CSARDLGLGLLAEAFF. The CDR3 DNA is TGCAGTGCTAGAGATTTGGGCCTGGGTCTCCTCGCTGAAGCTTTCTTT.

Many counts were recorded for this clonotype. The chain employs TRBV29-1 and TRBJ2-7, with D unclear. The V and J ends lost 5 bases and 7 bases respectively, with 21 bases between them. Germline assignment: CDR1 SQVTM and CDR2 ANQGSEA. This CDR3 spans 14 amino acids. The CDR3 sequence is CSVTDSHKLGEQYF. The CDR3 DNA sequence: TGCAGCGTTACCGATTCCCATAAATTGGGGGAGCAGTACTTC.